A single sample gave rise to the 20 T cell receptor beta chains below, sequenced in a study of OX40 agonist ivuxolimab in advanced cancers. The protocol used for the library was the immunoSEQ multiplex PCR assay. The table was pulled from immuneACCESS by TCRdb, which kept in-frame rearrangements only. Such tables lose some clones; where checked, under half of the loss comes from unresolved V genes, and the rest has no known cause. This sample has tens of thousands of clones in its table, and roughly 82% of those were observed once. About 11% of the sample comes from the top ten. This material consisted of CD4+ or CD8+ T cells sorted from blood, taken in a trial of the OX40 agonist ivuxolimab. The receptors shown here come from an adult with an advanced solid tumor such as melanoma, head and neck, liver or kidney cancer.

J is TRBJ2-1 and V is TRBV7-8; D tentatively fits TRBD1 or TRBD2 (5 bases each). Trimming shortened V by 5 bases and J by 3 bases, and 17 bases separated the two germline ends. The CDR3 length is 16 residues. CDR1 is SGHVS and CDR2 is FQNEAQ in the germline V gene. This CDR3 reads CASSELWGILYNEQFF. CDR3 nucleotides: TGTGCCAGCAGCGAGCTGTGGGGGATCCTCTACAATGAGCAGTTCTTC.

The J gene is TRBJ2-5, the V gene TRBV15; 15 positions match TRBD2. The V gene end was trimmed by 5 bases and the J gene end by 1 base; junction bases not matched to a gene: 5. This CDR3 has 17 amino acids. Germline CDR1 is LNHNV and CDR2 is YYDKDF (reference sequence). The CDR3 loop reads CATSPGLAGGLQETQYF. In DNA, the CDR3 is TGTGCCACCAGCCCGGGACTAGCGGGGGGTCTCCAAGAGACCCAGTACTTC.

The chain combines TRBV4-1 with TRBJ2-1; no clear D. Germline assignment: CDR1 MGHRA and CDR2 YSYEKL. The ends were cut back, 1 base at V and 0 bases at J, with 10 bases in the middle. The CDR3 spans 16 residues. CDR3 sequence: CASSQGFTSSYNEQFF. CDR3 sequence (DNA): TGCGCCAGCAGCCAAGGTTTTACCAGCTCCTACAATGAGCAGTTCTTC.

This sequence joins TRBV19 and TRBJ2-3; D ambiguous. Germline CDR1 reads LNHDA; CDR2 reads SQIVND (reference sequence). The V gene lost 8 bases and the J gene lost 2 bases, with 8 bases spanning the gap. CDR3 length: 12 amino acids. CDR3 loop: CASSASTDTQYF. Written as DNA, the CDR3 is TGTGCCAGTTCGGCCTCCACAGATACGCAGTATTTT.

The chain employs TRBV5-5 and TRBJ2-7; D gene unclear. The CDR3 spans 14 residues. Trimming pared 4 bases from V and 0 bases from J, leaving 11 bases between. Per germline, CDR1 SGHKS and CDR2 YYEKEE (reference sequence). CDR3 amino acids: CASSGYAASYEQYF. In nucleotides, the CDR3 is TGTGCCAGCAGCGGTTACGCGGCCTCCTACGAGCAGTACTTC.

This rearrangement joins TRBV7-2 to TRBJ1-1; tentative D call: TRBD1 (5 bases). The CDR3 contains 15 residues. Looked up from germline, CDR1 is SGHTA and CDR2 is FQGNSA. V was shortened by 1 base and J by 0 bases, with 9 bases between the two germline ends. CDR3 bases: TGTGCCAGCAGCTTAGGGGGGGATATGAACACTGAAGCTTTCTTT. It codes for CASSLGGDMNTEAFF.

This chain connects TRBV5-1 to TRBJ2-5; 8 nucleotides agree with TRBD2. The CDR3 contains 15 residues. Trimming at V came to 0 bases and at J to 5 bases, leaving 6 bases not matched to a gene. From germline, CDR1 is SGHRS and CDR2 YFSETQ. CDR3 in DNA: TGCGCCAGCAGCTTGGGCGGGGGGCAGTTGGAGACCCAGTACTTC. Its translation is CASSLGGGQLETQYF.

In its sample, this clone was seen a few times. V is TRBV19 and J is TRBJ1-1, with D maybe TRBD1 (5 bases). Germline V gives CDR1 LNHDA, CDR2 SQIVND (reference sequence). This CDR3 region has 15 residues. Trimming left V 4 bases short and J 6 bases short, with 18 bases between. CDR3 amino acids: CASSTNWGTGAEAFF. The CDR3 bases are TGTGCCAGTAGTACTAACTGGGGAACGGGGGCTGAAGCTTTCTTT.

The genes are TRBV30 and TRBJ2-3, with D tentatively TRBD2 (7 bases). Germline V gene data show CDR1 as GTSNPN and CDR2 as SVGIG (reference sequence). Trimming cost V 2 bases and J 0 bases, with 18 bases left between them. The CDR3 consists of 17 residues. DNA for the CDR3: TGTGCCTGGAGTCCTACGGGGGGCGGGTCTAGCACAGATACGCAGTATTTT. This translates into CAWSPTGGGSSTDTQYF.

CDR3 in DNA: TGTGCCAGTAGTATAGGGGGGGCGAGTAGTCAGCCCCAGCATTTT. Its protein product is CASSIGGASSQPQHF. This chain links TRBV19 with TRBJ1-5, with D maybe TRBD1 (6 bases). Looked up from germline, CDR1 is LNHDA and CDR2 is SQIVND (reference sequence). This CDR3 contains 15 residues. The V end was cut by 1 base, the J end by 6 bases, with 13 bases between.

The rearrangement uses TRBV9 and TRBJ1-1; D is undetermined. Germline loops: CDR1 SGDLS, CDR2 YYNGEE. The CDR3 runs 13 residues. The V and J ends lost 0 bases and 1 base respectively, with 4 bases between them. CDR3 residues: CASSVGPNTEAFF. CDR3 nucleotides: TGTGCCAGCAGCGTAGGACCGAACACTGAAGCTTTCTTT.

This sequence joins TRBV5-6 and TRBJ2-7; D gene uncertain. V dropped 2 bases and J dropped 3 bases, with 21 bases sitting between them. Germline V gives CDR1 SGHDT, CDR2 YYEEEE. This CDR3 is 17 amino acids long. The CDR3 reads CASSLGPLGQAHYEQYF. DNA of the CDR3: TGTGCCAGCAGCTTAGGGCCATTAGGGCAGGCCCACTACGAGCAGTACTTC. Drawing the rest from reference TRBV5-6 and TRBJ2-7, the complete variable domain is DAGVTQSPTHLIKTRGQQVTLRCSPKSGHDTVSWYQQALGQGPQFIFQYYEEEERQRGNFPDRFSGHQFPNYSSELNVNALLLGDSALYLCASSLGPLGQAHYEQYFGPGTRLTVT.

This chain joins TRBV2 and TRBJ2-5, with TRBD1 matching over 9 bases. CDR1 is SNHLY and CDR2 is FYNNEI in the germline V gene. Unmatched junction bases numbered 6, after V lost 8 bases and J lost 5 bases. This CDR3 is built from 13 residues. The CDR3 sequence is CASGGQGGETQYF. For the CDR3, the DNA is TGTGCCAGCGGGGGACAGGGAGGGGAGACCCAGTACTTC.

The J gene is TRBJ2-7, the V gene TRBV10-3; TRBD1 matches at 9 bases. Germline V gene sequence: CDR1 ENHRY, CDR2 SYGVKD. V lost 3 bases and J lost 4; bases outside the gene matches: 7. The CDR3 runs to 15 residues. The CDR3 DNA follows: TGTGCCATCAGTGACCGGGACAGGGTAGGTTACGAGCAGTACTTC. Protein: CAISDRDRVGYEQYF.

V usage is TRBV7-2 and J usage is TRBJ2-7; 7 bases agree with TRBD1. CDR1 is SGHTA, CDR2 FQGNSA, per germline. This CDR3 spans 13 amino acids. V trimming: 5 bases; J trimming: 6 bases; junction bases outside the gene matches: 7. CDR3 coding DNA: TGTGCCAGCAGCCAAGACAGGGCGGGCGAGCAGTACTTC. Its translation is CASSQDRAGEQYF.

This clone came up a few times. The J gene is TRBJ2-5, the V gene TRBV7-2; TRBD1 agrees at 8 bases. J lost 5 bases, V lost 4 bases, and 3 bases had no gene match. Germline CDR1 SGHTA, CDR2 FQGNSA. The CDR3 is 13 amino acids. Here the CDR3 reads CASSSDRAETQYF. The CDR3 DNA sequence: TGTGCCAGCAGCTCGGACAGGGCGGAGACCCAGTACTTC.

A word on this clone: At the DNA level, this CDR3 is encoded by other sequences in the same sample as well. V is TRBV18 and J is TRBJ2-7; D is unresolved. CDR1 is KGHSH and CDR2 is LQKENI in the germline V gene. V was pared by 2 bases and J by 6 bases, with 8 bases between. CDR3 length: 12 amino acids. The CDR3 DNA reads as TGTGCCAGCTCACCAGACTCCGGCGAGCAGTACGTC. Protein: CASSPDSGEQYV.

The chain is built from TRBV2 and TRBJ2-2, with a tentative D call TRBD1 (6 bases). V was shortened by 5 bases and J by 7 bases, with 11 bases between the two germline ends. The CDR3 spans 13 residues. The germline gives CDR1 SNHLY, CDR2 FYNNEI. The CDR3 loop reads CASSYRAGGELFF. The CDR3 coding sequence is TGTGCCAGCAGTTACAGGGCCGGCGGGGAGCTGTTTTTT.

J is TRBJ2-1 and V is TRBV29-1; the D gene is possibly TRBD2 (5 bases). V gave up 6 bases and J gave up 10 bases, with 16 bases separating them. Germline V gene lookup returns CDR1 SQVTM and CDR2 ANQGSEA. This CDR3 has 12 amino acids. CDR3 DNA: TGCAGCGTCCCCCTCAATCGCGGGGAGCAGTTCTTC. It yields the protein CSVPLNRGEQFF.

The chain combines TRBV7-2 with TRBJ2-1; either TRBD1 or TRBD2 may fit D (6 bases each). This CDR3 comprises 15 residues. The germline gives CDR1 SGHTA, CDR2 FQGNSA. Trimming left V 5 bases short and J 6 bases short, with 17 bases between. This CDR3 is CASSTSLGGLNEQFF. The CDR3 DNA sequence: TGTGCCAGCAGCACTAGTCTAGGGGGGCTCAATGAGCAGTTCTTC. Based on the CDR3 plus reference TRBV7-2 and TRBJ2-1, the full variable domain is GAGVSQSPSNKVTEKGKDVELRCDPISGHTALYWYRQSLGQGLEFLIYFQGNSAPDKSGLPSDRFSAERTGGSVSTLTIQRTQQEDSAVYLCASSTSLGGLNEQFFGPGTRLTVL.